These 22 T cell receptor beta chains were sequenced from one sample in a study of shared T cell receptors in the human thymus. TCRdb's table, derived via immunoSEQ multiplex PCR, lists solely in-frame clones and lacks some. Of 640,000 or so clones listed, about 89% are singletons. These data are also associated with another study on human thymus T cells.

Material: thymocytes. Receptor source: a boy in the first two years of life with a congenital heart defect.

The J gene is TRBJ2-5, the V gene TRBV27; D gene ambiguous. The CDR3 loop spans 15 amino acids. Germline CDR1 and CDR2: MNHEY and SMNVEV (reference sequence). Between the trimmed V and J ends, which lost 5 bases and 6 bases, there was a span of 19 bases. The CDR3 region has the DNA TGTGCCAGCAGTCTCTCGTGGCAGGTATTACAGACCCAGTACTTC. It yields the protein CASSLSWQVLQTQYF.

V and J are TRBV19 and TRBJ1-5; 11 bases are shared with TRBD1. This CDR3 is 18 amino acids long. J gave up 0 bases and V 3 bases, and 7 bases lay outside the gene matches. The germline gives CDR1 LNHDA, CDR2 SQIVND (reference sequence). The DNA for the CDR3 is TGTGCCAGTAGTATTTGGCCGGGGACAGGGGGTAGCAATCAGCCCCAGCATTTT. Translated: CASSIWPGTGGSNQPQHF.

This rearrangement joins TRBV29-1 to TRBJ2-1; D might be TRBD2 (6 bases). V was clipped by 3 bases and J by 0 bases, with 21 bases between them. This CDR3 has 18 residues. Germline V gene sequence: CDR1 SQVTM, CDR2 ANQGSEA. DNA of the CDR3: TGCAGCGTTGATCCGAGGGGTGCGGGGCCAAGCTCCTACAATGAGCAGTTCTTC. Translation gives CSVDPRGAGPSSYNEQFF.

The chain uses TRBV10-2 and TRBJ1-5; TRBD1 agrees at 7 bases. This CDR3 has 15 residues. From germline, CDR1 is WSHSY and CDR2 SAAADI. V gave up 6 bases and J gave up 2 bases; unmatched junction bases: 7. CDR3 amino acids: CASSTSGTGNQPQHF. CDR3 nucleotides: TGCGCCAGCAGCACCTCCGGGACAGGCAATCAGCCCCAGCATTTT.

The genes are TRBV28 and TRBJ2-6; TRBD1 might be the D (6 bases). This CDR3 is 18 amino acids long. Per the germline V gene, CDR1 is MDHEN and CDR2 is SYDVKM. V was pared by 3 bases and J by 0 bases, with 15 bases between. In nucleotides, the CDR3 is TGTGCCAGCAGTTTTAAGGGGGTGGGTAACTCTGGGGCCAACGTCCTGACTTTC. It yields the protein CASSFKGVGNSGANVLTF.

This clone was observed a single time. The chain employs TRBV5-8 and TRBJ2-7, with 8 bases aligning to TRBD1. Germline CDR1 reads SGHTS; CDR2 reads YDEGEE. V shed 1 base and J 3 bases; nucleotides not matched to a gene: 6. This CDR3 contains 15 residues. CDR3: CASSLSQGANYEQYF. As DNA, the CDR3 is TGTGCCAGCAGCTTGAGCCAGGGGGCGAACTACGAGCAGTACTTC.

This clone was detected only a few times. CDR3 DNA sequence: TGTGCCAGCAGGAAGGACAGGGGTGAAGCTTTCTTT. It is translated as CASRKDRGEAFF. The V and J genes are TRBV5-4 and TRBJ1-1; 9 bases map to TRBD1. The CDR3 extends over 12 amino acids. V lost 5 bases to trimming and J lost 7 bases; unmatched junction nucleotides: 3. Germline V gene lookup returns CDR1 SGHNT and CDR2 YYREEE (reference sequence).

V usage is TRBV5-6 and J usage is TRBJ1-1, with D possibly matching TRBD1 (6 bases). The CDR3 sequence is 16 residues long. Deletions cut 6 bases from V and 0 bases from J, with 18 bases between. The germline V gene encodes CDR1 SGHDT and CDR2 YYEEEE. CDR3 protein: CASKTRSGVMNTEAFF. In DNA, the CDR3 is TGTGCCAGCAAAACGAGGTCAGGGGTCATGAACACTGAAGCTTTCTTT.

The chain carries TRBV11-2 and TRBJ2-5; D might be TRBD2 (6 bases). The CDR3 has 15 amino acids. Germline loops: CDR1 SGHAT, CDR2 FQNNGV. V was clipped by 1 base and J by 7 bases, with 16 bases between them. The CDR3 DNA reads TGTGCCAGCAGCTTAGTAGGCGCCCCCGGGGGGACCCAGTACTTC. Residues: CASSLVGAPGGTQYF.

This clone showed up just once. The V gene is TRBV4-1, the J gene TRBJ1-1; no clear D gene. The V end lost 3 bases, the J end lost 0 bases, and 8 bases lay between the germline ends. CDR3 length: 14 amino acids. Germline V gene sequence: CDR1 MGHRA, CDR2 YSYEKL. CDR3 DNA: TGCGCCAGCAGCCAGGGCCGTATGAACACTGAAGCTTTCTTT. This sequence encodes CASSQGRMNTEAFF.

This CDR3 is CASTVDRRTDTQYF. CDR3 sequence (DNA): TGTGCCAGCACGGTCGACAGGCGGACAGATACGCAGTATTTT. The chain employs TRBV28 and TRBJ2-3; perhaps TRBD1 as D (6 bases). The germline V gene has CDR1 MDHEN and CDR2 SYDVKM. CDR3 length: 14 residues. The V end lost 7 bases, the J end lost 3 bases, and 14 bases lay between the germline ends.

In DNA form, the CDR3 reads TGTGCCAGCAAGACAGGATTCAACACTGAAGCTTTCTTT. This translates into CASKTGFNTEAFF. The chain recombines TRBV28 with TRBJ1-1, with a tentative D call TRBD1 (6 bases). Germline assignment: CDR1 MDHEN and CDR2 SYDVKM. Trimming took off 7 bases at V and 2 bases at J, with 11 bases between the two ends. CDR3 size: 13 residues. Combining the CDR3 with reference TRBV28 and TRBJ1-1 gives the whole variable domain DVKVTQSSRYLVKRTGEKVFLECVQDMDHENMFWYRQDPGLGLRLIYFSYDVKMKEKGDIPEGYSVSREKKERFSLILESASTNQTSMYLCASKTGFNTEAFFGQGTRLTVV.

V usage is TRBV13 and J usage is TRBJ1-1; 7 bases fit TRBD1. Germline V gene data show CDR1 as PRHDT and CDR2 as FYEKMQ (reference sequence). V lost 6 bases and J lost 8; bases outside the gene matches: 6. The CDR3 covers 12 residues. In DNA, the CDR3 is TGTGCCAGCAGTCAAGGACAGGTCGAAGCTTTCTTT. Translating it yields CASSQGQVEAFF. Filled out from reference TRBV13 and TRBJ1-1, the complete variable domain reads AAGVIQSPRHLIKEKRETATLKCYPIPRHDTVYWYQQGPGQDPQFLISFYEKMQSDKGSIPDRFSAQQFSDYHSELNMSSLELGDSALYFCASSQGQVEAFFGQGTRLTVV.

The rearrangement uses TRBV4-3 and TRBJ2-5; D is possibly TRBD2 (6 bases). Germline V gene sequence: CDR1 LGHNA, CDR2 YSLEER. Trimming removed 1 base from V and 0 bases from J, with 30 bases in between. This CDR3 contains 22 residues. CDR3 sequence: CASSQVGGSATTYGSDQETQYF. CDR3 DNA sequence: TGCGCCAGCAGCCAAGTTGGAGGGAGCGCAACTACATATGGGTCCGACCAAGAGACCCAGTACTTC.

V usage is TRBV28 and J usage is TRBJ1-5, with a possible D match to TRBD1 (6 bases). V was trimmed by 5 bases and J by 5 bases, leaving 16 bases between them. The CDR3 is 15 amino acids. The germline gives CDR1 MDHEN, CDR2 SYDVKM. CDR3 coding DNA: TGTGCCAGCAGTCCTGACAGGAACCCCTATCAGCCCCAGCATTTT. Amino acids: CASSPDRNPYQPQHF.

The J gene is TRBJ2-7, the V gene TRBV7-2, with 12 bases matching TRBD2. Trimming cost V 8 bases and J 7 bases; bases outside gene matches: 21. This CDR3 contains 18 residues. Germline V gene data show CDR1 as SGHTA and CDR2 as FQGNSA. CDR3 sequence: CASGSRGLAGGPTGEQYF. The CDR3 nucleotides are TGTGCCAGCGGCTCTCGGGGGCTAGCGGGAGGGCCGACGGGGGAGCAGTACTTC.

The rearrangement links TRBV5-1 to TRBJ1-1; 7 bases agree with TRBD1. The CDR3 runs 14 residues. V was clipped by 0 bases and J by 5 bases; unmatched bases: 4. Germline values: CDR1 SGHRS, CDR2 YFSETQ. The CDR3, as DNA: TGCGCCAGCAGCTTGGCCACAGGGGAAACTGAAGCTTTCTTT. Encoded protein: CASSLATGETEAFF.

The genes are TRBV2 and TRBJ2-3; D remains unclear. This CDR3 region has 14 residues. With 6 bases removed from V and 0 bases from J, the gap between germline ends came to 10 bases. Germline V gene lookup returns CDR1 SNHLY and CDR2 FYNNEI. CDR3 loop: CASRLLTSTDTQYF. The CDR3 DNA is TGTGCCAGCAGACTACTCACGAGCACAGATACGCAGTATTTT.

V gene TRBV4-2 combines with J gene TRBJ1-1; D not certain. Germline V gives CDR1 LGHNA, CDR2 YNFKEQ. The ends were cut back, 1 base at V and 0 bases at J, with 21 bases in the middle. The CDR3 contains 19 residues. The CDR3 nucleotides read TGTGCCAGCAGCCAAGGAGAGAGTTGGGAGGGTTGGGTGAACACTGAAGCTTTCTTT. Encoded protein: CASSQGESWEGWVNTEAFF.

This clone has a handful of counts. The rearrangement links TRBV10-3 to TRBJ2-2, with TRBD1 matching 10 bases. CDR1 is ENHRY, CDR2 SYGVKD, per germline. This CDR3 is 13 amino acids long. V shed 7 bases and J 8 bases; nucleotides not matched to a gene: 4. The CDR3 protein is CAIKRDRGGELFF. The CDR3 DNA follows: TGTGCCATCAAGAGGGACAGGGGTGGGGAGCTGTTTTTT.

The chain is built from TRBV25-1 and TRBJ1-2; D remains ambiguous. V dropped 3 bases and J dropped 6 bases, with 5 bases sitting between them. Germline lookup yields CDR1 MGHDK and CDR2 SYGVNS. The CDR3 is 11 residues long. The CDR3 sequence is CASSDQDGYTF. CDR3 coding DNA: TGTGCCAGCAGTGATCAGGATGGCTACACCTTC.

The chain joins TRBV2 to TRBJ2-3; tentative D call: TRBD2 (5 bases). The CDR3 sequence is 14 residues long. The ends were cut back, 6 bases at V and 11 bases at J, with 21 bases in the middle. The germline V gene encodes CDR1 SNHLY and CDR2 FYNNEI. The CDR3 region has the DNA TGTGCCAGCAGCCCGGGTAATAGCGAGAATTTGCAGTATTTT. Translated: CASSPGNSENLQYF. Full variable domain (missing parts from reference TRBV2 and TRBJ2-3): EPEVTQTPSHQVTQMGQEVILRCVPISNHLYFYWYRQILGQKVEFLVSFYNNEISEKSEIFDDQFSVERPDGSNFTLKIRSTKLEDSAMYFCASSPGNSENLQYFGPGTRLTVL.